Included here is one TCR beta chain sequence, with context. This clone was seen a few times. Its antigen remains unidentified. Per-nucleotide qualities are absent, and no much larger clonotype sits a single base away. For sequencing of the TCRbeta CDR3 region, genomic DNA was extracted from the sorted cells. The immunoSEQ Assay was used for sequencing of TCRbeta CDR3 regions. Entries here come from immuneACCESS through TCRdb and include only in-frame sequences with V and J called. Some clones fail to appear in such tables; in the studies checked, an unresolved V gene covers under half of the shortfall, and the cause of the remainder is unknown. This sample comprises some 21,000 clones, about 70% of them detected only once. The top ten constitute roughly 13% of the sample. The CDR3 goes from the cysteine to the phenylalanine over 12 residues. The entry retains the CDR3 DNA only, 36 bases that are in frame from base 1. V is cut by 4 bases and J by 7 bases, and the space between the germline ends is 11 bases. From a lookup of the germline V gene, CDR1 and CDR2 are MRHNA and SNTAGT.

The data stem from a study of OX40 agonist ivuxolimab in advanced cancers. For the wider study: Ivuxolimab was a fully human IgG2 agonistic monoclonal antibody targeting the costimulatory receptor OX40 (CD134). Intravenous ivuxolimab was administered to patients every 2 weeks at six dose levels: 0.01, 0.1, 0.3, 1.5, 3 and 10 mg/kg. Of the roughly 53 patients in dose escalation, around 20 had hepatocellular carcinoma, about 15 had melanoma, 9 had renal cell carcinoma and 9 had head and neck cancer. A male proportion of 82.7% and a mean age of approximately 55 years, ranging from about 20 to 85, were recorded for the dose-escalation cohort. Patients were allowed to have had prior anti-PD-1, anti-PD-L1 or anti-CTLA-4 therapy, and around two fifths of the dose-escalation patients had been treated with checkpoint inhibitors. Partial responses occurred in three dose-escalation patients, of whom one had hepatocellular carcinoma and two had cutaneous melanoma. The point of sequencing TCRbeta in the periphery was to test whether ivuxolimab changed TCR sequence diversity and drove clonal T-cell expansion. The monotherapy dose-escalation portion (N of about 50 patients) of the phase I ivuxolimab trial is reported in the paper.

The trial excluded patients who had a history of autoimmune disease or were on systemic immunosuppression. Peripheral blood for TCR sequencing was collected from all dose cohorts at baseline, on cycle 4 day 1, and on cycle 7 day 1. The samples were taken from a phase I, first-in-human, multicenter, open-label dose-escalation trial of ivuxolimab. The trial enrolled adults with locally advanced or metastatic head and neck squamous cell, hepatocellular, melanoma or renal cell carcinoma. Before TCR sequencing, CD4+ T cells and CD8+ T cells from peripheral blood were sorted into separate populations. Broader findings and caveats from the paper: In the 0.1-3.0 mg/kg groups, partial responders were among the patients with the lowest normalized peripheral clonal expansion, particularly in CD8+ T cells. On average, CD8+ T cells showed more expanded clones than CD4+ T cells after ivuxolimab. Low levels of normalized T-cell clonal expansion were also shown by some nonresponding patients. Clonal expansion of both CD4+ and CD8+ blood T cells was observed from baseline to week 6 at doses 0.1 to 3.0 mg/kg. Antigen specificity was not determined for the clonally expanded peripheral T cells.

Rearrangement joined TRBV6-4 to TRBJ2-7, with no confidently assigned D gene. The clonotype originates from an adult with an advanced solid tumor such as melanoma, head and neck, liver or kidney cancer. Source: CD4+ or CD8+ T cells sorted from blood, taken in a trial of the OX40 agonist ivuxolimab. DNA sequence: TGTGCCAGCAGTGTACGGACGTTTGAGCAGTACTTC. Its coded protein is CASSVRTFEQYF.